Following are 29 T cell receptor beta chains from one sample sequenced in a study of blood T cell repertoires in COVID-19. Some clones are missing from TCRdb's copy, which holds only in-frame ones; the method was immunoSEQ multiplex PCR. Among some 53,000 clones listed, under 90% were seen once. Material for sequencing was peripheral blood. The source is a man in his 70s with acute or convalescent COVID-19.

The J gene is TRBJ2-3, the V gene TRBV9, with D perhaps matching TRBD1 (5 bases). The length of the CDR3 is 14 residues. V dropped 4 bases and J dropped 5 bases, with 14 bases sitting between them. Germline V CDR1 and CDR2: SGDLS, YYNGEE. The CDR3 DNA sequence: TGTGCCAGCAGCCCCATAGACAGTCGAGATACGCAGTATTTT. Its translation: CASSPIDSRDTQYF.

The rearrangement uses TRBV6-2 or TRBV6-3 and TRBJ1-2, with D possibly being TRBD1 (6 bases). Germline V CDR1 and CDR2: MNHEY, SVGEGT. The CDR3 loop spans 15 amino acids. The V end was cut by 5 bases, the J end by 4 bases, with 17 bases between. In DNA, the CDR3 is TGTGCCAGCAGTCCCCAGGGGTCGTCCTCCTATGGCTACACCTTC. It encodes CASSPQGSSSYGYTF.

The rearrangement joins TRBV30 to TRBJ1-1; D is undetermined. The V end was cut by 0 bases, the J end by 7 bases, with 6 bases between. CDR3 length equals 11 residues. The V gene's germline CDR1 is GTSNPN and CDR2 SVGIG (reference sequence). CDR3 region: CAWSVSGEAFF. The CDR3 DNA reads TGTGCCTGGAGTGTGTCAGGTGAAGCTTTCTTT.

CDR3 region: CASSPWTSGNNEQFF. The CDR3 DNA sequence: TGTGCCAGCAGCCCTTGGACTAGCGGGAACAATGAGCAGTTCTTC. The chain recombines TRBV14 with TRBJ2-1; 12 positions match TRBD2. Germline V gene lookup returns CDR1 SGHDN and CDR2 FVKESK. J was trimmed by 5 bases and V by 4 bases; bases with no gene match: 3. CDR3 length: 15 amino acids.

DNA of the CDR3: TGTGCCAGCAGCTCTTCTTACTCTGGGGCCAACGTCCTGACTTTC. Encoded protein: CASSSSYSGANVLTF. This sequence joins TRBV3-1 (or the pseudogene TRBV3-2) and TRBJ2-6; D gene ambiguous. The CDR3 runs to 15 residues. Per germline, CDR1 LGHDT and CDR2 YNNKEL (reference sequence). With 5 bases removed from V and 0 bases from J, the gap between germline ends came to 8 bases.

CDR3 in amino acids: CASSSGTGGYEQYV. Written as DNA, the CDR3 is TGCGCCAGCAGCTCCGGGACAGGGGGCTACGAGCAGTACGTC. The genes are TRBV5-1 and TRBJ2-7, with 11 bases matching TRBD1. The CDR3 sequence is 14 residues long. CDR1 SGHRS and CDR2 YFSETQ come from the germline V gene. After removal of 3 bases from V and 3 bases from J, the junction contained 2 bases not matched to a gene.

V usage is TRBV15 and J usage is TRBJ1-2, with a tentative D call TRBD1 (6 bases). V was trimmed by 3 bases and J by 4 bases, leaving 18 bases between them. Germline V lookup: CDR1 LNHNV, CDR2 YYDKDF (reference sequence). This CDR3 contains 16 residues. The CDR3 sequence is CATSSGGAGGVYGYTF. CDR3 nucleotides: TGTGCCACCAGCAGCGGGGGGGCGGGGGGTGTCTATGGCTACACCTTC.

J is TRBJ1-5 and V is TRBV10-3, with D perhaps TRBD1 (5 bases). The CDR3 covers 13 residues. The V gene's germline CDR1 is ENHRY and CDR2 SYGVKD. Trimming took 7 bases from V and 5 from J, leaving 12 bases between them. This CDR3 is CAIKAQGDQPQHF. DNA of the CDR3: TGTGCCATCAAGGCGCAGGGCGATCAGCCCCAGCATTTT.

J is TRBJ2-7 and V is TRBV27; TRBD2 agrees at 11 bases. The germline V gene encodes CDR1 MNHEY and CDR2 SMNVEV (reference sequence). Trimming at V came to 5 bases and at J to 2 bases, leaving 8 bases not matched to a gene. There are 16 residues in the CDR3. CDR3 sequence: CASSPRLAGPTYEQYF. CDR3 bases: TGTGCCAGCAGTCCGCGACTAGCGGGACCCACCTACGAGCAGTACTTC.

The chain recombines TRBV29-1 with TRBJ2-5; TRBD2 might be the D (6 bases). V lost 6 bases and J lost 1, with 12 bases in between. The CDR3 runs to 13 residues. Germline V CDR1 and CDR2: SQVTM, ANQGSEA. The chain's CDR3 is CSVVGTRQETQYF. Written as DNA, the CDR3 is TGCAGCGTGGTGGGGACTCGCCAAGAGACCCAGTACTTC.

This chain links TRBV11-1 with TRBJ2-2, with TRBD1 identical over 7 bases. Germline V CDR1 and CDR2: SGHAT, FQDESV (reference sequence). With V trimmed by 7 bases and J by 7 bases, 9 bases remained unmatched. CDR3 length: 14 residues. Here the CDR3 reads CASKQGLEGGELFF. CDR3 in DNA: TGTGCCAGCAAACAGGGGCTAGAAGGCGGGGAGCTGTTTTTT.

The chain is built from TRBV28 and TRBJ1-1; D not resolved. This CDR3 comprises 14 residues. The ends were cut back, 2 bases at V and 4 bases at J, with 11 bases in the middle. Germline V gives CDR1 MDHEN, CDR2 SYDVKM. The CDR3 is CASSLGRRSTEAFF. For the CDR3, the DNA is TGTGCCAGCAGTTTAGGGAGACGGAGCACTGAAGCTTTCTTT.

This chain uses TRBV5-4 with TRBJ2-7; 15 bases agree with TRBD2. V lost 4 bases to trimming and J lost 2 bases; unmatched junction nucleotides: 4. The CDR3 loop spans 16 amino acids. The germline gives CDR1 SGHNT, CDR2 YYREEE (reference sequence). The CDR3 spells CASSIGLAGGPYEQYF. DNA of the CDR3: TGTGCCAGCAGCATAGGACTAGCGGGAGGGCCCTACGAGCAGTACTTC.

The chain has TRBV27 and TRBJ2-6; TRBD1 matches at 10 bases. The CDR3 covers 18 residues. CDR1 and CDR2 from the germline V gene are MNHEY and SMNVEV (reference sequence). With 4 bases clipped from V and 1 base from J, the junction kept 7 bases outside the gene matches. The CDR3 nucleotides are TGTGCCAGCAGTTCCTTCGGACAGGGGGGTTCTGGGGCCAACGTCCTGACTTTC. Translation gives CASSSFGQGGSGANVLTF. The complete variable domain, with remaining parts taken from reference TRBV27 and TRBJ2-6, reads EAQVTQNPRYLITVTGKKLTVTCSQNMNHEYMSWYRQDPGLGLRQIYYSMNVEVTDKGDVPEGYKVSRKEKRNFPLILESPSPNQTSLYFCASSSFGQGGSGANVLTFGAGSRLTVL.

This sequence joins TRBV5-1 and TRBJ2-7; TRBD2 aligns across 8 bases. This CDR3 contains 15 residues. Germline V gene lookup returns CDR1 SGHRS and CDR2 YFSETQ. V lost 3 bases, J lost 9 bases, and 14 bases stayed unmatched. In nucleotides, the CDR3 is TGCGCCAGCAGCTCCGGGAGGGGGGGCACCCTTGGGCAGTACTTC. This sequence encodes CASSSGRGGTLGQYF.

CDR3 protein: CAISESKGADNQPQHF. The CDR3 nucleotides read TGTGCCATCAGTGAGTCTAAGGGGGCGGACAATCAGCCCCAGCATTTT. The chain has TRBV10-3 and TRBJ1-5, with 7 bases that match TRBD1. With V trimmed by 0 bases and J by 3 bases, 5 bases remained unmatched. Germline-derived CDR1 and CDR2 are ENHRY and SYGVKD. There are 16 residues in the CDR3.

This chain joins TRBV28 and TRBJ1-5; possibly TRBD1 for D (6 bases). The V gene's germline CDR1 is MDHEN and CDR2 SYDVKM. The CDR3 has 14 residues. V was pared by 6 bases and J by 1 base, with 10 bases between. The DNA of the CDR3 is TGTGCCAGCAGGGGAGGGGGAAGCAATCAGCCCCAGCATTTT. Protein product: CASRGGGSNQPQHF.

The rearrangement links TRBV3-1 (or the pseudogene TRBV3-2) to TRBJ2-2, with 10 nucleotides matching TRBD2. Unmatched junction bases numbered 1, after V lost 4 bases and J lost 5 bases. Germline V gives CDR1 LGHDT, CDR2 YNNKEL (reference sequence). The CDR3 spans 14 residues. The CDR3 DNA is TGTGCCAGCAGCCCTAGCGGGAGAACCGGGGAGCTGTTTTTT. Its protein is CASSPSGRTGELFF.

The V and J genes are TRBV19 and TRBJ1-5; 7 bases fit TRBD1. V dropped 0 bases and J dropped 0; count of bases not matched to a gene: 8. The CDR3 sequence is 18 residues long. Germline values: CDR1 LNHDA, CDR2 SQIVND (reference sequence). CDR3 sequence (DNA): TGTGCCAGTAGTATAGACCATGGGACAGCTTATAGCAATCAGCCCCAGCATTTT. It is translated as CASSIDHGTAYSNQPQHF.

The V and J genes are TRBV4-3 and TRBJ2-2, with TRBD1 matching over 7 bases. CDR3 length equals 15 residues. The ends lost 4 bases at V and 3 bases at J; junction bases unmatched: 5. Per the germline V gene, CDR1 is LGHNA and CDR2 is YSLEER. The CDR3 nucleotides read TGCGCCAGCAGCCCCCGGGACAGTTACACCGGGGAGCTGTTTTTT. Translation gives CASSPRDSYTGELFF.

The count of this clone is one. The rearrangement links TRBV19 to TRBJ1-5; 11 bases line up with TRBD1. V lost 9 bases to trimming and J lost 0 bases; unmatched junction nucleotides: 10. Looked up from germline, CDR1 is LNHDA and CDR2 is SQIVND (reference sequence). The CDR3 consists of 17 residues. This chain's CDR3 is CASAGTGGSHSNQPQHF. The CDR3 region has the DNA TGTGCCAGCGCCGGGACAGGGGGTTCCCATAGCAATCAGCCCCAGCATTTT. The full variable domain, its missing parts supplied by reference TRBV19 and TRBJ1-5, is DGGITQSPKYLFRKEGQNVTLSCEQNLNHDAMYWYRQDPGQGLRLIYYSQIVNDFQKGDIAEGYSVSREKKESFPLTVTSAQKNPTAFYLCASAGTGGSHSNQPQHFGDGTRLSIL.

V is TRBV5-1 and J is TRBJ1-1; 9 bases agree with TRBD1. V shed 0 bases, J shed 1 base, and the junction held 7 bases outside the gene matches. CDR3 length equals 17 residues. Germline CDR1 is SGHRS and CDR2 is YFSETQ. In DNA, the CDR3 is TGCGCCAGCAGCTTGGCCGGGACAGGGCGATCGAACACTGAAGCTTTCTTT. It codes for CASSLAGTGRSNTEAFF.

J is TRBJ2-7 and V is TRBV7-9, with 11 bases fitting TRBD1. This CDR3 spans 15 amino acids. V lost 5 bases and J lost 6; bases outside the gene matches: 9. Germline CDR1 SEHNR, CDR2 FQNEAQ (reference sequence). The CDR3 loop reads CASSPQDRGRFEQYF. Written as DNA, the CDR3 is TGTGCCAGCAGCCCCCAGGACAGGGGGCGTTTCGAGCAGTACTTC.

The rearrangement uses TRBV28 and TRBJ2-1; no reliable D call. The V gene's germline CDR1 is MDHEN and CDR2 SYDVKM. The CDR3 covers 14 residues. Trimming left V 6 bases short and J 0 bases short, with 9 bases between. CDR3 nucleotides: TGTGCCAGCAGACTCCGGAGCTCCTACAATGAGCAGTTCTTC. Its protein product is CASRLRSSYNEQFF.

The chain uses TRBV10-3 and TRBJ2-3, with 8 bases aligning to TRBD1. With V trimmed by 3 bases and J by 1 base, 3 bases remained unmatched. The CDR3 is made up of 15 amino acids. Germline V lookup: CDR1 ENHRY, CDR2 SYGVKD. CDR3: CAISESDRGTDTQYF. CDR3 coding DNA: TGTGCCATCAGTGAATCGGACAGGGGCACAGATACGCAGTATTTT.

The V gene is TRBV24-1, the J gene TRBJ2-4; TRBD2 agrees at 8 bases. The germline gives CDR1 KGHDR, CDR2 SFDVKD. V dropped 7 bases and J dropped 9; count of bases not matched to a gene: 7. The CDR3 has 13 amino acids. The CDR3 region is CATSVSGSGIQYF. DNA for the CDR3: TGTGCCACCAGCGTAAGCGGGAGTGGCATTCAGTACTTC.

V usage is TRBV25-1 and J usage is TRBJ1-4; TRBD1 matches 7 bases. Trimming removed 1 base from V and 0 bases from J; junction bases left unmatched: 2. From germline, CDR1 is MGHDK and CDR2 SYGVNS. The CDR3 runs 16 residues. CDR3 nucleotide sequence: TGTGCCAGCAGTGAATGGCAGGGGGCAACTAATGAAAAACTGTTTTTT. It encodes CASSEWQGATNEKLFF.

This sequence joins TRBV2 and TRBJ2-1; 10 bases fit TRBD2. With V trimmed by 11 bases and J by 9 bases, 7 bases remained unmatched. The CDR3 sequence is 12 residues long. The germline CDR1 and CDR2 sequences are SNHLY and FYNNEI. In DNA, the CDR3 is TGTGCCGGTAGCGGGGGGTTTGGTGAGCAGTTCTTC. This encodes CAGSGGFGEQFF.

This sequence joins TRBV24-1 and TRBJ2-1, with 10 bases lining up with TRBD2. CDR1 and CDR2 (germline): KGHDR, SFDVKD. With 4 bases clipped from V and 9 bases from J, the junction kept 17 bases outside the gene matches. The CDR3 has 18 amino acids. In nucleotides, the CDR3 is TGTGCCACCAGTGACTACGCCAAGCAGGCTAGCGGGGGAACTGAGCAGTTCTTC. It specifies CATSDYAKQASGGTEQFF.